This TCR beta chain was retrieved from a study of long-term antiretroviral therapy in people with HIV. Running of the v3.0 immunoSEQ assay took place at survey level. Profiled with immunoSEQ multiplex PCR; TCRdb holds only in-frame clones, not every one. Seen here are around 15,000 clones, 70% to 85% observed once, and the top ten hold 20% to 25%. V shed 9 bases and J 2 bases; nucleotides not matched to a gene: 10. The CDR3 runs 15 residues. As for this clone: As yet, its antigen is unknown.

Study results and limitations: The study lacked data on ART adherence, viral resistance or therapy changes. Within the repertoire, clones expanded before ART were dominant at all time points. Blood, drawn from about 2004 to 2017, may reflect older ART regimens. Diversity remained lower than transplant donor controls, even though it increased after ART.

The source of this sequence is a middle-aged man with HIV. V and J are TRBV6-7 and TRBJ2-3; 8 bases are a match to TRBD1. TRBV6-7 is designated an ORF whose function remains uncertain. The sample here was unsorted PBMCs, taken 2.1 years after starting antiretroviral therapy. The CDR3 coding sequence is TGTGCCAGGGGTCCGGGACAGGCCCCCACAGATACGCAGTATTTT. This gives the protein CARGPGQAPTDTQYF.